These 28 T cell receptor beta chains were sequenced from one sample in a study of post-analysis software for immune sequencing data. TCR beta cDNA libraries had unique molecular identifiers. One entry per CDR3 protein results from TCRdb running MiXCR on the PCR reads. The table has roughly 540,000 distinct CDR3 sequences, less than 40% seen once. Their specific antigens are unknown. Study-wide findings and caveats: When patients were compared with controls, 4 or 5 TRBV segments were more frequent, TRBV5-6, TRBV5-1 and TRBV20-1 among them.

The sequenced material came from blood. Every receptor here comes from a girl under 18 with multiple sclerosis.

This clonotype was observed a few times. This chain joins TRBV20-1 and TRBJ2-1, with 9 bases lining up with TRBD1. The CDR3 loop spans 13 amino acids. Per the germline V gene, CDR1 is DFQATT and CDR2 is SNEGSKA (reference sequence). V dropped 4 bases and J dropped 9; count of bases not matched to a gene: 7. CDR3 in amino acids: CSATGTGLGEQFF. DNA for the CDR3: TGCAGTGCTACCGGGACAGGGTTGGGTGAGCAGTTCTTC.

The rearrangement uses TRBV20-1 and TRBJ2-5, with D possibly being TRBD2 (6 bases). V was cut by 3 bases and J by 7 bases, with 15 bases left in between. The CDR3 runs to 13 residues. Germline values: CDR1 DFQATT, CDR2 SNEGSKA (reference sequence). The CDR3 loop reads CSARGPSDGTQYF. In nucleotides, the CDR3 is TGCAGTGCTAGGGGGCCTAGCGACGGGACCCAGTACTTC.

The V and J genes are TRBV20-1 and TRBJ1-2; TRBD1 might be the D (6 bases). V was pared by 5 bases and J by 3 bases, with 16 bases between. CDR1 and CDR2 (germline): DFQATT, SNEGSKA (reference sequence). CDR3 length: 14 residues. CDR3 region: CSACREGEDYGYTF. The CDR3 DNA is TGCAGTGCTTGCCGAGAGGGGGAGGACTATGGCTACACCTTC.

This clonotype was observed a handful of times. This chain links TRBV12-3 or TRBV12-4 with TRBJ2-3, with 7 positions matching TRBD1. Germline trimming cut 7 bases from V and 8 bases from J; bases unmatched to any gene: 15. The CDR3 covers 15 residues. The CDR3 DNA is TGTGCCAGCACTACTCCGACAGGGACAAGCGGTACGCAGTATTTT. This encodes CASTTPTGTSGTQYF.

This chain uses TRBV11-2 with TRBJ2-2, with no clear D. Germline values: CDR1 SGHAT, CDR2 FQNNGV. Between the trimmed V and J ends, which lost 5 bases and 7 bases, there was a span of 14 bases. The CDR3 totals 14 residues. The CDR3 loop reads CASSPHSTLGELFF. Here the CDR3 DNA reads TGTGCCAGCAGCCCACACTCCACCCTCGGGGAGCTGTTTTTT. The complete variable domain, with remaining parts taken from reference TRBV11-2 and TRBJ2-2, reads EAGVAQSPRYKIIEKRQSVAFWCNPISGHATLYWYQQILGQGPKLLIQFQNNGVVDDSQLPKDRFSAERLKGVDSTLKIQPAKLEDSAVYLCASSPHSTLGELFFGEGSRLTVL.

This chain joins TRBV28 and TRBJ1-2; D not resolved. V lost 5 bases and J 5 bases, leaving 9 bases between the germline ends. Germline V CDR1 and CDR2: MDHEN, SYDVKM. The CDR3 extends over 12 amino acids. The CDR3 DNA is TGTGCCAGCAGTCCGGTTCCGTATGGCTACACCTTC. Its protein is CASSPVPYGYTF.

This clonotype was recorded a few times. This chain connects TRBV4-1 to TRBJ1-2; TRBD1 aligns across 9 bases. The CDR3 loop spans 15 amino acids. CDR1 is MGHRA and CDR2 is YSYEKL in the germline V gene. Losses at the gene ends were 1 base for V and 4 bases for J; bases not matched to a gene: 4. DNA for the CDR3: TGCGCCAGCAGCCAAGTGGGACAGGGCCTCTATGGCTACACCTTC. Translated: CASSQVGQGLYGYTF.

The chain combines TRBV7-8 with TRBJ2-5; TRBD1 is a possible D gene (7 bases). CDR1 is SGHVS and CDR2 is FQNEAQ in the germline V gene. CDR3 length: 15 residues. V lost 10 bases, J lost 4 bases, and 22 bases lay in between. In DNA form, the CDR3 reads TGTGCCATTCAGGGGGGAGTGGCCTCCGCAGAGACCCAGTACTTC. Its translation: CAIQGGVASAETQYF.

The chain uses TRBV7-9 and TRBJ1-6, with 9 bases matching TRBD1. Trimming at V came to 6 bases and at J to 7 bases, leaving 10 bases not matched to a gene. This CDR3 has 16 amino acids. Germline V CDR1 and CDR2: SEHNR, FQNEAQ (reference sequence). CDR3 sequence (DNA): TGTGCCAGCAGACCAGACACCGGGACAGGGAATTCACCCCTCCACTTT. Amino acid sequence: CASRPDTGTGNSPLHF.

The CDR3, as DNA: TGTGCCAGCTCACCCGGGACTAGGACCTTGGATACGCAGTATTTT. Its translation: CASSPGTRTLDTQYF. This chain uses TRBV18 with TRBJ2-3; 8 bases align to TRBD2. Germline assignment: CDR1 KGHSH and CDR2 LQKENI. After removal of 3 bases from V and 6 bases from J, the junction contained 8 bases not matched to a gene. The CDR3 spans 15 residues.

This clonotype was recorded a few times. The chain links TRBV20-1 to TRBJ1-3; D is uncertain. Trimming took 5 bases from V and 0 from J, leaving 8 bases between them. Germline V gene data show CDR1 as DFQATT and CDR2 as SNEGSKA (reference sequence). There are 13 residues in the CDR3. For the CDR3, the DNA is TGCAGTGCTCCGGCCAGCTCTGGAAACACCATATATTTT. Protein sequence: CSAPASSGNTIYF.

This chain joins TRBV7-9 and TRBJ2-3; either TRBD1 or TRBD2 may supply D (6 bases each). In germline, CDR1 is SEHNR, CDR2 FQNEAQ (reference sequence). Trimming cost V 3 bases and J 0 bases, with 13 bases left between them. The CDR3 is made up of 16 amino acids. CDR3 DNA: TGTGCCAGCAGCTTCGGGGGCCTCACTAGCACAGATACGCAGTATTTT. This gives the protein CASSFGGLTSTDTQYF.

A few counts support this clonotype. The genes are TRBV20-1 and TRBJ2-5; D is tentatively TRBD1 or TRBD2 (5 bases each). V was pared by 3 bases and J by 4 bases, with 15 bases between. The length of the CDR3 is 14 residues. The germline V gene encodes CDR1 DFQATT and CDR2 SNEGSKA (reference sequence). CDR3 residues: CSARRGTAAETQYF. DNA of the CDR3: TGCAGTGCTAGGAGGGGCACCGCGGCAGAGACCCAGTACTTC.

The chain combines TRBV5-1 with TRBJ2-1; weak D call: TRBD2 (7 bases). CDR3 size: 16 residues. Looked up from germline, CDR1 is SGHRS and CDR2 is YFSETQ. V was clipped by 4 bases and J by 3 bases, with 17 bases between them. For the CDR3, the DNA is TGCGCCAGCAGCCGACTGACGGGGGGCCGCTACAATGAGCAGTTCTTC. This sequence encodes CASSRLTGGRYNEQFF.

The chain recombines TRBV11-2 with TRBJ1-2; TRBD1 aligns across 8 bases. J lost 7 bases, V lost 5 bases, and 6 bases had no gene match. Germline V lookup: CDR1 SGHAT, CDR2 FQNNGV. The CDR3 covers 13 residues. The DNA for the CDR3 is TGTGCCAGCAGCCCAAAAGGACAGGGTGGCTACACCTTC. Its translation: CASSPKGQGGYTF.

This rearrangement joins TRBV29-1 to TRBJ1-2; 7 bases are a match to TRBD1. The CDR3 consists of 12 residues. With V trimmed by 6 bases and J by 7 bases, 8 bases remained unmatched. Germline V gene lookup returns CDR1 SQVTM and CDR2 ANQGSEA. CDR3 sequence reads: CSVNTGEGGYTF. In DNA form, the CDR3 reads TGCAGCGTCAATACAGGGGAGGGTGGCTACACCTTC.

For this clonotype: An end of the junction differs from the germline gene, which may be a read error. The J gene is TRBJ2-1, the V gene TRBV5-1; 9 bases are a match to TRBD1. CDR3 size: 13 residues. Germline-derived CDR1 and CDR2 are SGHRS and YFSETQ. The CDR3 is CAGSLQGQGRQFF. CDR3 DNA sequence: TGCGCCGGCAGCTTACAGGGACAGGGTAGGCAGTTCTTC.

J is TRBJ2-5 and V is TRBV29-1, with TRBD2 as a possible D gene (6 bases). This CDR3 has 14 residues. Trimming pared 5 bases from V and 1 base from J, leaving 14 bases between. Germline V gene data show CDR1 as SQVTM and CDR2 as ANQGSEA. The CDR3 sequence: CSVLTTRSQETQYF. CDR3 nucleotides: TGCAGCGTTTTAACGACTAGGTCCCAAGAGACCCAGTACTTC.

This clonotype turned up a few times. The chain recombines TRBV5-1 with TRBJ1-2, with 9 bases matching TRBD1. This CDR3 spans 14 amino acids. From germline, CDR1 is SGHRS and CDR2 YFSETQ. V lost 4 bases and J lost 2; bases outside the gene matches: 3. DNA for the CDR3: TGCGCCAGCAGCGGGGGACAGGGAAACTATGGCTACACCTTC. Encoded protein: CASSGGQGNYGYTF.

This chain joins TRBV20-1 and TRBJ2-3, with 9 nucleotides matching TRBD2. V shed 3 bases and J 4 bases; nucleotides not matched to a gene: 2. Germline V lookup: CDR1 DFQATT, CDR2 SNEGSKA (reference sequence). The CDR3 contains 13 residues. The CDR3 spells CSASLAGPDTQYF. CDR3 DNA: TGCAGTGCTAGTCTAGCGGGGCCAGATACGCAGTATTTT.

The genes are TRBV7-2 and TRBJ2-1; TRBD2 matches at 11 bases. This CDR3 comprises 16 residues. J was trimmed by 9 bases and V by 2 bases; bases with no gene match: 9. Germline V gene sequence: CDR1 SGHTA, CDR2 FQGNSA. The CDR3, as DNA: TGTGCCAGCAGCTTAACTGCTAGCGGGGGGTTTGGTGAGCAGTTCTTC. Encoded protein: CASSLTASGGFGEQFF.

This clonotype was observed a few times. This chain connects TRBV29-1 to TRBJ1-2; TRBD1 aligns across 8 bases. V dropped 1 base and J dropped 2; count of bases not matched to a gene: 9. In germline, CDR1 is SQVTM, CDR2 ANQGSEA. This CDR3 contains 16 residues. DNA of the CDR3: TGCAGCGTTGAAGCCTACCTAGGACAGGGAAACTATGGCTACACCTTC. This gives the protein CSVEAYLGQGNYGYTF.

As to this clonotype: A junction end diverges from the germline sequence, so it may reflect a read error. The CDR3 DNA reads as TGTGCTAGCAGCTTAGCGCTAGCGGCCTCGGCGGTTACGGCAAACAATGAGCAGTTCTTC. Protein product: CASSLALAASAVTANNEQFF. This chain links TRBV7-7 with TRBJ2-1, with 7 nucleotides matching TRBD2. The CDR3 sequence is 20 residues long. Germline V gene sequence: CDR1 SSHAT, CDR2 FNYEAQ (reference sequence).

This chain connects TRBV13 to TRBJ2-4; the D gene is possibly TRBD1 (7 bases). The V gene lost 5 bases and the J gene lost 0 bases, with 14 bases spanning the gap. CDR3 length: 16 residues. CDR1 is PRHDT, CDR2 FYEKMQ, per germline (reference sequence). The CDR3 nucleotides are TGTGCCAGCAGCGACTACAGGGGACTAGCCAAAAACATTCAGTACTTC. This encodes CASSDYRGLAKNIQYF.

The chain uses TRBV7-9 and TRBJ1-2; TRBD1 matches at 7 bases. CDR1 and CDR2 (germline): SEHNR, FQNEAQ (reference sequence). With V trimmed by 8 bases and J by 8 bases, 8 bases remained unmatched. The CDR3 extends over 12 amino acids. CDR3 sequence: CASQETGTGYTF. The CDR3 region has the DNA TGTGCCAGCCAGGAGACAGGGACAGGCTACACCTTC.

The rearrangement uses TRBV7-6 and TRBJ2-1; D might be TRBD2 (6 bases). Germline V lookup: CDR1 SGHVS, CDR2 FNYEAQ. The CDR3 runs to 14 residues. Between the trimmed V and J ends, which lost 5 bases and 8 bases, there was a span of 16 bases. CDR3 in DNA: TGTGCCAGCAGCCGGGACTCCCGGGGTGATGAGCAGTTCTTC. It translates to CASSRDSRGDEQFF.

V is TRBV3-1 and J is TRBJ1-1, with D possibly TRBD1 on 5 matching bases. CDR1 is LGHDT, CDR2 YNNKEL, per germline (reference sequence). Between the trimmed V and J ends, which lost 0 bases and 10 bases, there was a span of 27 bases. The CDR3 contains 18 residues. CDR3 sequence (DNA): TGTGCCAGCAGCCAAGAGGTAAAGAGGGGCCCTTTGCACGGGCGAGCTTTCTTT. Translating gives CASSQEVKRGPLHGRAFF.

The chain has TRBV10-1 and TRBJ2-4; unclear D gene. Trimming pared 0 bases from V and 13 bases from J, leaving 13 bases between. CDR1 WNHNN and CDR2 SYGVQD come from the germline V gene (reference sequence). This CDR3 region has 13 residues. The CDR3 bases are TGCGCCAGCAGTGAGTCTAGCTTCGACGGGCAGTACTTC. It specifies CASSESSFDGQYF.